This TCR beta chain is drawn from a study of blood T cell repertoires in COVID-19. Background on the study: The analysed material was cDNA or gDNA that came from T cells, B-cell-depleted T cells, or PBMCs.

Germline V gives CDR1 SGHRS, CDR2 YFSETQ. This CDR3 contains 15 residues. V gave up 0 bases and J gave up 4 bases, with 11 bases separating them. Seattle's cohort entered during active infection and was followed longitudinally. TCRdb's table, derived via immunoSEQ multiplex PCR, lists solely in-frame clones and lacks some. The profile shows roughly 500,000 clones, roughly 89% of them singletons. Sequencing was done on a sample of peripheral blood. The TCR comes from a man between 18 and 35 years old with COVID-19, enrolled during active disease. V usage is TRBV5-1 and J usage is TRBJ2-1, with D perhaps matching TRBD2 (6 bases). The DNA of the CDR3 is TGCGCCAGCAGCTTGGGGGGGGAACTGTACAATGAGCAGTTCTTC. Amino acids: CASSLGGELYNEQFF.